In its sample, the clone carrying this T cell receptor beta chain was seen a few times. This specimen comes from a study of T cell changes during pregnancy in multiple sclerosis. Method: immunoSEQ multiplex PCR; TCRdb's copy keeps in-frame clones and lacks some. The table has around 70,000 clones, roughly 92% seen once. This CDR3 is 13 amino acids long. Germline assignment: CDR1 SEHNR and CDR2 FQNEAQ (reference sequence). Trimming pared 2 bases from V and 3 bases from J, leaving 8 bases between. The J gene is TRBJ2-7, the V gene TRBV7-9, with D possibly TRBD1 on 5 matching bases. This TCR was sampled from a female donor with multiple sclerosis, enrolled in a pregnancy study. The sample here was peripheral blood, taken before pregnancy. Written as DNA, the CDR3 is TGTGCCAGCAGCTTATCAGGGAACTACGAGCAGTACTTC. It codes for CASSLSGNYEQYF.